The present TCR beta chain was sequenced within a study of blood T cell repertoires in COVID-19. Participant ages covered about 18 to 95 years across 24 US areas. Membership in each cohort depended on participant-reported clinical history. Source study methods: Amplification of reference gene primers provided the estimated nucleated cell counts. Assay: immunoSEQ multiplex PCR; the TCRdb copy retains only in-frame clones and omits some. D and trimming come from the DNA, and the V and J calls and clone size come from that table. The sample includes a few hundred thousand clones, 88% of them seen just once. CDR1 and CDR2 (germline): MDHEN, SYDVKM. Trimming shortened V by 1 base and J by 7 bases, and 7 bases separated the two germline ends. CDR3 length: 12 residues.

Material: PBMCs or T cells enriched from blood (not recorded which). The TCR was taken from a woman aged 25 to 45 who had recovered from COVID-19. The chain couples TRBV28 to TRBJ1-1; D may be TRBD1 (5 bases). The CDR3 coding sequence is TGTGCCAGCAGTTTATCGGGGGGTGAAGCTTTCTTT. It yields the protein CASSLSGGEAFF. Looking up the rest from reference TRBV28 and TRBJ1-1 gives the full variable domain: DVKVTQSSRYLVKRTGEKVFLECVQDMDHENMFWYRQDPGLGLRLIYFSYDVKMKEKGDIPEGYSVSREKKERFSLILESASTNQTSMYLCASSLSGGEAFFGQGTRLTVV.